Shown below are 2 T cell receptor beta chains from a single sample sequenced in a study of graft-versus-host responses after intestinal transplantation. TCRdb's table, derived via immunoSEQ multiplex PCR, lists solely in-frame clones and lacks some. The sample has tens of thousands of clones; 85% to 90% are singletons. For these TCRs, the target antigens are not known. The sequencing here drew on unstimulated CD4+ T cells sorted from spleen or lymph node cells, taken before intestinal transplant. The receptors stem from a human donor who received an intestinal transplant.

This clone was detected only once. V usage is TRBV30 and J usage is TRBJ1-2; 9 bases agree with TRBD1. The CDR3 loop spans 13 amino acids. Looked up from germline, CDR1 is GTSNPN and CDR2 is SVGIG (reference sequence). The J segment lost 4 bases and the V segment lost 5 bases, leaving 5 bases of the junction unmatched. The CDR3: CAWAAGQGYGYTF. CDR3 nucleotide sequence: TGTGCCTGGGCCGCGGGACAGGGCTATGGCTACACCTTC.

This clone has just one count. The genes are TRBV2 and TRBJ1-4; TRBD1 aligns across 9 bases. Trimming cost V 6 bases and J 7 bases; bases outside gene matches: 12. This CDR3 comprises 16 residues. Germline loops: CDR1 SNHLY, CDR2 FYNNEI. The CDR3 protein is CASSFLRQGGGEKLFF. The CDR3 DNA is TGTGCCAGCAGCTTTCTTCGACAGGGGGGTGGTGAAAAACTGTTTTTT.